The clone carrying this T cell receptor (beta chain) was seen only once. Method: immunoSEQ multiplex PCR; TCRdb's copy keeps in-frame clones and lacks some. This sample carries more than 50,000 clones, about 90% of them seen once, and the ten largest clones take just under 0.35%. V lost 1 base to trimming and J lost 1 base, with 16 bases between them. The CDR3 has 17 residues. Germline V gene lookup returns CDR1 SGHTA and CDR2 FQGNSA. This entry belongs to a study of OX40 agonist ivuxolimab in advanced cancers. Whole-study context: The treatment was a fully human IgG2 OX40 agonist, ivuxolimab.

The chain has TRBV7-2 and TRBJ1-1; tentatively, D is TRBD1 (5 bases). The TCR sequence derives from an adult with an advanced solid tumor such as melanoma, head and neck, liver or kidney cancer. The sequences come from CD4+ or CD8+ T cells sorted from blood, collected in a trial of the OX40 agonist ivuxolimab. CDR3 sequence (DNA): TGTGCCAGCAGCTTAGTTTTTCAGGGCCCAGGGAACACTGAAGCTTTCTTT. Amino acids: CASSLVFQGPGNTEAFF.